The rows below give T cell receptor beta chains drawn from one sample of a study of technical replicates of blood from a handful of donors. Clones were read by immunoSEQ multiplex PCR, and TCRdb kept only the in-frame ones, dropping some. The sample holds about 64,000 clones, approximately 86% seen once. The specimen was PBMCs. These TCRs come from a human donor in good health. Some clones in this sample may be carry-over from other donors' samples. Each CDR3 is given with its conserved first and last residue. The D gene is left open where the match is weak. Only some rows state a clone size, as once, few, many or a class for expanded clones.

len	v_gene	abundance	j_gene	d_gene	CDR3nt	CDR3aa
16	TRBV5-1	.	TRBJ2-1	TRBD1	TGCGCCAGCAGCTTGGTCGGCAGGGGGCGCGGTGATGAGCAGTTCTTC	CASSLVGRGRGDEQFF
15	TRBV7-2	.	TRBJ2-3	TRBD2	TGTGCCAGCAGCTACCCGTTTAGCGGGGGTGATACGCAGTATTTT	CASSYPFSGGDTQYF
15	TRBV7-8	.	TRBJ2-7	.	TGTGCCAGCAGCTTACATGAGACAGCTTCCTACGAGCAGTACTTC	CASSLHETASYEQYF
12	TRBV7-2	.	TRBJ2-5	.	TGTGCCAGCAGCTTCCCTAAAGAGACCCAGTACTTC	CASSFPKETQYF
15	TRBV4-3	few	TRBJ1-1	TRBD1	TGCGCCAGCAGCCAAGCGGGGACAGCAAGGACTGAAGCTTTCTTT	CASSQAGTARTEAFF
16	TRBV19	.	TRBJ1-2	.	TGTGCCAGGACCGACCACCACGGAGGGACCTCATGGAACTACACCTTC	CARTDHHGGTSWNYTF
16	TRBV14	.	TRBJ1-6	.	TGTGCCAGCAGTCCCATGGGGGGTACCTATAATTCACCCCTCCACTTT	CASSPMGGTYNSPLHF
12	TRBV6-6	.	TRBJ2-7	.	TGTGCCAGCAGCCGACAAAGTGACGAGCAGTACTTC	CASSRQSDEQYF
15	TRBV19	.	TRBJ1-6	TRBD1	TGTGCCAGTAGTCGCGTCCGGACAGGGAACTCACCCCTCCACTTT	CASSRVRTGNSPLHF
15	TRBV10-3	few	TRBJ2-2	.	TGTGCCATCAGGAGACAATTCGTGGACACCGGGGAGCTGTTTTTT	CAIRRQFVDTGELFF
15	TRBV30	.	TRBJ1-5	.	TGTGCCTGGAGACCCCGGGGGGCTAGCAATCAGCCCCAGCATTTT	CAWRPRGASNQPQHF
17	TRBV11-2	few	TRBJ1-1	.	TGTGCCAGCAGCTTCACCACTGGGCCAGGGGTGAACACTGAAGCTTTCTTT	CASSFTTGPGVNTEAFF
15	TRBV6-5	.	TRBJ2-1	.	TGTGCCAGCAGTTACTCGGTCGCAGGTTACAATGAGCAGTTCTTC	CASSYSVAGYNEQFF
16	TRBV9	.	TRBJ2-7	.	TGTGCCAGCAGCACTCAGCCGACAGGAACCGGAGGCGAGCAGTACTTC	CASSTQPTGTGGEQYF
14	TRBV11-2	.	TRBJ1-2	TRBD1	TGTGCCAGCAGATCGGACAGGACCTTGGGTGGCTACACCTTC	CASRSDRTLGGYTF
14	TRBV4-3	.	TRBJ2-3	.	TGCGCCAGCAGCCAAGCCGGACAGCTGGATACGCAGTATTTT	CASSQAGQLDTQYF
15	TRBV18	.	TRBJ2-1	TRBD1	TGTGCCAGCTCACCAGGGCAGGGGGCGTCGGATGAGCAGTTCTTC	CASSPGQGASDEQFF
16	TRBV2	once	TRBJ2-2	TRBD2	TGTGCCAGCAGGTTAACTAGCGGAGGAGGGACCGGGGAGCTGTTTTTT	CASRLTSGGGTGELFF
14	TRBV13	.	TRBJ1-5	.	TGTGCCAGCAGCGAATCAGGGGTGGGACAGCCCCAGCATTTT	CASSESGVGQPQHF
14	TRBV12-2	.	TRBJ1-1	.	.	CASRLFGGGTEAFF
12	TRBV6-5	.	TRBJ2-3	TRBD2	TGTGCCAGCAGTTATTGGGAGGGTACGCAGTATTTT	CASSYWEGTQYF
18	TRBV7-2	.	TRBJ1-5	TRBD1	TGTGCCAGCAGCGCCTCCGGGACAGCGTCTTATAGCAATCAGCCCCAGCATTTT	CASSASGTASYSNQPQHF
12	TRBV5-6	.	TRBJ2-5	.	TGTGCCAGCAGCTTGTTGCGGGAGACCCAGTACTTC	CASSLLRETQYF
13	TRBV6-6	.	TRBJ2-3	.	TGTGCCAGCAATTGGGCGTTCGCAGATACGCAGTATTTT	CASNWAFADTQYF
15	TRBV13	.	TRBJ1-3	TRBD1	TGTGCCAGCAGCTCCAGGACAGGGGCTGGAAACACCATATATTTT	CASSSRTGAGNTIYF
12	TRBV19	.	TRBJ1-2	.	TGTGCCAGTACACTCGGGGACTATGGCTACACCTTC	CASTLGDYGYTF
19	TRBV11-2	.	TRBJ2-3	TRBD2	TGTGCCAGCAGCTTACGTCCTGGACTAGCGGGTTCTAGCACAGATACGCAGTATTTT	CASSLRPGLAGSSTDTQYF
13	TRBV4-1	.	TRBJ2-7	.	TGCGCCAGCAGCCAACACAGGGTTTACGAGCAGTACTTC	CASSQHRVYEQYF
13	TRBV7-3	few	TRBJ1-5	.	TGTGCCAGCAGCTACGAGGGCGGGCAGCCCCAGCATTTT	CASSYEGGQPQHF
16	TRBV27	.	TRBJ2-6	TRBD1	TGTGCCAGCAGTTCCTGGACAGGCTCTGGGGCCAACGTCCTGACTTTC	CASSSWTGSGANVLTF
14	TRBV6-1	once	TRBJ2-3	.	TGTGCCAGCAGTGAAAGGGCAGGGGGGGATACGCAGTATTTT	CASSERAGGDTQYF
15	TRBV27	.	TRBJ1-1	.	TGTGCCAGCAGTTTGTCGACAATCGCGAACACTGAAGCTTTCTTT	CASSLSTIANTEAFF
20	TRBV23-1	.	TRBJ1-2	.	TGCGCCAGCAGTCATTTTAGGCAGGGCCCATCGTCTGTTGGCAACTATGGCTACACCTTC	CASSHFRQGPSSVGNYGYTF
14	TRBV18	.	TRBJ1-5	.	TGTGCCAGCTCGCCCGGGGCCGGGGGTCAGCCCCAGCATTTT	CASSPGAGGQPQHF
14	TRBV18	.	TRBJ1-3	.	TGTGCCAGCTCACCAAGTCGGGGGGGAAACACCATATATTTT	CASSPSRGGNTIYF
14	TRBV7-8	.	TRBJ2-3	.	TGTGCCAGCAGCTTACAGGGGTGGGCAGATACGCAGTATTTT	CASSLQGWADTQYF
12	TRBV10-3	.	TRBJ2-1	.	TGTGCCGTGGGGGACAAATACAATGAGCAGTTCTTC	CAVGDKYNEQFF